These T cell receptor beta chains were read from a single sample in a study of T cell responses to AZD1222 COVID-19 vaccine. Sequencing used immunoSEQ multiplex PCR; TCRdb keeps in-frame clones, though not all of them. The sample has about 79,000 clones; around 81% are singletons. The sequenced sample was peripheral blood, obtained on day 0 of AZD1222 vaccination. The receptor source for this set is an adult in good health. The CDR3 runs from the conserved cysteine through the conserved F or W. The D gene is left open where the match is weak. Only part of the rows carry a size: once, few, many, or a class if the clone is expanded.

TRBV25-1	-	TRBJ1-1	-	CASTIKDRGEAFF	TGTGCCAGCACCATAAAGGACCGGGGGGAAGCTTTCTTT
TRBV4-1	-	TRBJ2-3	-	CASSLGPQTGLSTDTQYF	TGCGCCAGCAGCCTTGGACCTCAAACGGGACTCAGCACAGATACGCAGTATTTT
TRBV7-2	TRBD1	TRBJ2-7	-	CASSSGQGTTYEQYF	TGTGCCAGCAGCTCAGGACAGGGTACAACCTACGAGCAGTACTTC
TRBV6-5	TRBD1	TRBJ1-1	-	CASSSAWTGGNTEAFF	TGTGCCAGCAGTTCCGCATGGACAGGGGGGAACACTGAAGCTTTCTTT
TRBV5-4	-	TRBJ2-1	-	CASSPLGRNEQFF	TGTGCCAGCAGCCCCCTCGGGCGCAATGAGCAGTTCTTC
TRBV28	TRBD1	TRBJ1-6	few	CASSSGQGSPLHF	TGTGCCAGCAGTTCCGGACAGGGCTCACCCCTCCACTTT
TRBV4-1	-	TRBJ1-1	-	CASSPLGIGNTEAFF	TGCGCCAGCAGCCCCCTAGGCATCGGAAACACTGAAGCTTTCTTT
TRBV7-6	-	TRBJ2-7	-	CASSSRRDSSYEQYF	TGTGCCAGCAGCTCGAGGCGGGACTCCTCCTACGAGCAGTACTTC
TRBV2	TRBD2	TRBJ2-1	-	CASSEDKRGGHEQFF	TGTGCCAGCAGTGAAGATAAGCGGGGTGGCCATGAGCAGTTCTTC
TRBV18	TRBD1	TRBJ1-1	-	CASSQQGGFTEAFF	TGTGCCAGCTCACAACAGGGGGGCTTTACTGAAGCTTTCTTT
TRBV3-1/TRBV3-2	TRBD1	TRBJ1-2	-	CASSQENNRGRLGYTF	TGTGCCAGCAGCCAAGAGAATAACAGGGGGCGCCTAGGCTACACCTTC
TRBV7-2	-	TRBJ1-1	once	CASSLEGVGTEAFF	TGTGCCAGCAGCTTAGAAGGGGTTGGCACTGAAGCTTTCTTT
TRBV7-9	-	TRBJ2-7	-	CASSFTPYEQYF	TGTGCCAGCAGCTTCACGCCTTACGAGCAGTACTTC
TRBV19	TRBD1	TRBJ2-6	-	CASRNPGQGSGANVLTF	TGTGCCAGTAGGAACCCGGGACAGGGCTCTGGGGCCAACGTCCTGACTTTC
TRBV15	-	TRBJ1-6	-	CATSTDSDSPLHF	TGTGCCACCAGCACCGACAGTGATTCACCCCTCCACTTT
TRBV18	-	TRBJ2-7	-	CASSPAEGYEQYF	TGTGCCAGCTCACCCGCTGAAGGCTACGAGCAGTACTTC
TRBV7-9	-	TRBJ2-5	few	CASSLVEDGVETQYF	TGTGCCAGCAGCTTAGTAGAAGACGGGGTTGAGACCCAGTACTTC
TRBV19	TRBD1	TRBJ2-7	-	CASSPLIGTGSYEQYF	TGTGCCAGTAGCCCTTTAATTGGGACAGGCTCCTACGAGCAGTACTTC
TRBV30	TRBD2	TRBJ2-5	-	CAWSVGAGGKETQYF	TGTGCCTGGAGTGTGGGCGCGGGGGGTAAAGAGACCCAGTACTTC
TRBV12-3/TRBV12-4	-	TRBJ1-1	-	CASSFQRNTEAFF	TGTGCCAGCAGTTTCCAGAGGAACACTGAAGCTTTCTTT
TRBV5-1	-	TRBJ1-4	-	CASSGPGKSNEKLFF	TGCGCCAGCAGCGGGCCAGGGAAGTCCAATGAAAAACTGTTTTTT
TRBV11-2	-	TRBJ2-2	-	CASSPSGELFF	TGTGCCAGCAGCCCCTCCGGGGAGCTGTTTTTT
TRBV30	-	TRBJ1-2	-	CAWSVIGRTTGYTF	TGTGCCTGGAGTGTAATTGGGCGAACCACGGGCTACACCTTC
TRBV6-6	-	TRBJ2-7	-	CASSYGPTYEQYF	TGTGCCAGCAGTTACGGGCCTACCTACGAGCAGTACTTC
TRBV5-4	TRBD1	TRBJ1-1	-	CASSAQGANTEAFF	TGTGCCAGCAGCGCTCAGGGGGCGAACACTGAAGCTTTCTTT
TRBV14	TRBD2	TRBJ2-7	-	CASSRERGAYEQYF	TGTGCCAGCAGCCGAGAGCGGGGGGCCTACGAGCAGTACTTC
TRBV7-8	-	TRBJ2-7	-	CASSLDSIRYEQYF	TGTGCCAGCAGCTTAGATTCCATTCGTTACGAGCAGTACTTC
TRBV11-2	-	TRBJ2-5	once	CASSRGQLQETQYF	TGTGCCAGCAGCCGCGGACAGTTACAAGAGACCCAGTACTTC
TRBV27	TRBD1	TRBJ1-2	few	CASRSTGTGGYTF	TGTGCCAGCAGATCGACAGGGACCGGCGGCTACACCTTC
TRBV30	TRBD1	TRBJ1-2	-	CAGIGQGAPGYTF	TGTGCCGGAATCGGACAGGGGGCGCCGGGCTACACCTTC
TRBV28	-	TRBJ1-2	-	CASSLRGRDHGYTF	TGTGCCAGCAGCCTCCGGGGCAGGGATCATGGCTACACCTTC
TRBV2	TRBD2	TRBJ2-1	once	CARQVRAGDLREQFF	TGTGCCAGACAGGTCCGAGCGGGAGACCTCCGGGAGCAGTTCTTC